The TCR beta chain described here comes from a study of blood T cell repertoires in COVID-19. Turning to the study itself: Specimens from acute and convalescent COVID-19 originated in the United States, Italy and Spain. From T cells, B-cell-depleted T cells, or PBMCs came the material, which was cDNA or gDNA.

This clone was observed a single time. The CDR3 contains 13 residues. Germline V gives CDR1 KGHSH, CDR2 LQKENI. V lost 2 bases and J 4 bases, leaving 9 bases between the germline ends. Original methodology: Amplification from reference gene primers served as the basis for estimated nucleated cell counts. Using immunoSEQ multiplex PCR, the repertoire was profiled, and TCRdb retains in-frame clones only, with some absent. V, J and clone size reflect that table, while D and trimming were determined from the DNA. The sample lists around 41,000 clones, about 91% occurring once. The chain recombines TRBV18 with TRBJ2-7; possibly TRBD1 for D (6 bases). Sequencing used peripheral blood. This clonotype originated in a young woman in a cohort sampled during active COVID-19. The CDR3, as DNA: TGTGCCAGCTCACCATTACAGGGTTACGAGCAGTACTTC. Amino acid sequence: CASSPLQGYEQYF.